The 32 T cell receptor beta chains reported below all come from one sample, sequenced in a study of blood T cell repertoires in COVID-19. This table comes from immunoSEQ multiplex PCR, and its TCRdb copy is limited to in-frame clones, with some not included. The repertoire includes tens of thousands of clones, approximately 82% of them detected once, and 8.2% sits in the top ten. Sequencing was done on a sample of peripheral blood. The receptors stem from a woman over 75 with acute or convalescent COVID-19.

In this sample, this clone turned up once. CDR3 sequence: CASSPRPGQRNNEQFF. The DNA for the CDR3 is TGTGCCAGTAGCCCTCGCCCGGGACAGAGGAACAATGAGCAGTTCTTC. The V gene is TRBV19, the J gene TRBJ2-1, with 7 bases lining up with TRBD1. The J segment lost 5 bases and the V segment lost 6 bases, leaving 13 bases of the junction unmatched. The CDR3 is 16 amino acids. Germline V gene sequence: CDR1 LNHDA, CDR2 SQIVND (reference sequence).

Here the CDR3 DNA reads TGTGCCTGGAGTGGACGCGGGAGGAGCTCCTACAATGAGCAGTTCTTC. This encodes CAWSGRGRSSYNEQFF. This chain links TRBV30 with TRBJ2-1; 8 bases line up with TRBD2. The ends lost 1 base at V and 0 bases at J; junction bases unmatched: 5. Germline V CDR1 and CDR2: GTSNPN, SVGIG (reference sequence). This CDR3 has 16 residues. Combining the CDR3 with reference TRBV30 and TRBJ2-1 gives the whole variable domain SQTIHQWPATLVQPVGSPLSLECTVEGTSNPNLYWYRQAAGRGLQLLFYSVGIGQISSEVPQNLSASRPQDRQFILSSKKLLLSDSGFYLCAWSGRGRSSYNEQFFGPGTRLTVL.

This rearrangement joins TRBV18 to TRBJ1-2; maybe TRBD1 (6 bases). Germline lookup yields CDR1 KGHSH and CDR2 LQKENI. V was cut by 3 bases and J by 4 bases, with 15 bases left in between. The CDR3 runs 15 residues. CDR3 bases: TGTGCCAGCTCACCCACGACCCAGGGGAGCTATGGCTACACCTTC. This translates into CASSPTTQGSYGYTF.

The V and J genes are TRBV14 and TRBJ2-4, with D tentatively TRBD1 (5 bases). In germline, CDR1 is SGHDN, CDR2 FVKESK. The CDR3 has 15 amino acids. The V gene lost 3 bases and the J gene lost 5 bases, with 14 bases spanning the gap. The CDR3 DNA sequence: TGTGCCAGCAGCCATACTATTGACAGACAAAACATTCAGTACTTC. It yields the protein CASSHTIDRQNIQYF. Full variable domain (rest looked up from reference TRBV14 and TRBJ2-4): EAGVTQFPSHSVIEKGQTVTLRCDPISGHDNLYWYRRVMGKEIKFLLHFVKESKQDESGMPNNRFLAERTGGTYSTLKVQPAELEDSGVYFCASSHTIDRQNIQYFGAGTRLSVL.

The chain employs TRBV15 and TRBJ1-1; 7 bases agree with TRBD1. CDR1 is LNHNV and CDR2 is YYDKDF in the germline V gene (reference sequence). V lost 2 bases and J lost 1; bases outside the gene matches: 7. The length of the CDR3 is 16 residues. The CDR3 region has the DNA TGTGCCACCAGCAGATCTTGGACAGGAGGGAACACTGAAGCTTTCTTT. Encoded protein: CATSRSWTGGNTEAFF.

This clone showed up just a few times. This chain joins TRBV1 and TRBJ2-3; TRBD1, the table's D call, was not compared with the DNA. TRBV1 is a known pseudogene. CDR3 size: 16 residues. The CDR3, as DNA: TGCACCAGCAGCCGACGTGGGGCTAGGGGAACAGATACGCAGTATTTT. It specifies CTSSRRGARGTDTQYF.

This clone was recorded only once. The rearrangement joins TRBV30 to TRBJ1-6; TRBD1 agrees at 9 bases. V lost 0 bases, J lost 1 base, and 4 bases stayed unmatched. The CDR3 has 17 residues. CDR1 GTSNPN and CDR2 SVGIG come from the germline V gene (reference sequence). The CDR3 bases are TGTGCCTGGAGTGTGGACAGGGGAACGTCCTATAATTCACCCCTCCACTTT. Translating gives CAWSVDRGTSYNSPLHF.

The chain combines TRBV5-1 with TRBJ1-4, with 8 bases that match TRBD1. Germline trimming cut 0 bases from V and 11 bases from J; bases unmatched to any gene: 6. The CDR3 contains 14 residues. From germline, CDR1 is SGHRS and CDR2 YFSETQ. As DNA, the CDR3 is TGCGCCAGCAGCTTGGAGGGGGGACAGGTTAAACTGTTTTTT. It encodes CASSLEGGQVKLFF.

The V call is TRBV19, the J call TRBJ2-2, with D uncertain. The ends were cut back, 0 bases at V and 5 bases at J, with 7 bases in the middle. CDR3 size: 14 residues. The germline CDR1 and CDR2 sequences are LNHDA and SQIVND (reference sequence). The CDR3 here is CASSIDTTTGELFF. In DNA form, the CDR3 reads TGTGCCAGTAGTATAGATACAACAACCGGGGAGCTGTTTTTT.

This chain connects TRBV18 to TRBJ2-6; TRBD1 aligns across 10 bases. After removal of 6 bases from V and 0 bases from J, the junction contained 17 bases not matched to a gene. The CDR3 consists of 21 residues. CDR1 is KGHSH and CDR2 is LQKENI in the germline V gene. The CDR3 sequence: CASSGWTGGLPFSSGANVLTF. The CDR3 DNA reads as TGTGCCAGCTCGGGCTGGACAGGGGGTTTGCCATTCAGCTCTGGGGCCAACGTCCTGACTTTC. Full variable domain (outside the CDR3, taken from reference TRBV18 and TRBJ2-6): NAGVMQNPRHLVRRRGQEARLRCSPMKGHSHVYWYRQLPEEGLKFMVYLQKENIIDESGMPKERFSAEFPKEGPSILRIQQVVRGDSAAYFCASSGWTGGLPFSSGANVLTFGAGSRLTVL.

This rearrangement joins TRBV19 to TRBJ2-6; D is perhaps TRBD1 (5 bases). The length of the CDR3 is 16 residues. Germline CDR1 LNHDA, CDR2 SQIVND (reference sequence). Between the trimmed V and J ends, which lost 8 bases and 2 bases, there was a span of 16 bases. The CDR3 DNA is TGTGCCAGTGGACAACTGGGCGTGGCTGGGGCCAACGTCCTGACTTTC. Translation: CASGQLGVAGANVLTF.

The gene calls are TRBV15 and TRBJ2-1, with D tentatively TRBD2 (5 bases). The germline V gene has CDR1 LNHNV and CDR2 YYDKDF (reference sequence). The CDR3 extends over 14 amino acids. The germline V and J ends were trimmed by 7 bases and 1 base, with 11 bases remaining between them. CDR3 residues: CATKTAGSYNEQFF. CDR3 nucleotides: TGTGCCACCAAGACCGCGGGTTCCTACAATGAGCAGTTCTTC.

A few counts support this clone. This CDR3 is missing its conserved last phenylalanine or tryptophan, likely due to a read error. The DNA is omitted, as the CDR3 cannot be located on it reliably, and the CDR3 follows TCRdb's listing. The rearrangement uses TRBV5-8 and TRBJ1-1. The CDR3 sequence runs 12 residues, both termini included. Germline V gene lookup returns CDR1 SGHTS and CDR2 YDEGEE. CDR3 in amino acids: CASSSGGPAGPV.

The rearrangement uses TRBV19 and TRBJ1-4; D is unresolved. In germline, CDR1 is LNHDA, CDR2 SQIVND (reference sequence). The V end lost 6 bases, the J end lost 8 bases, and 16 bases lay between the germline ends. This CDR3 comprises 14 residues. The CDR3 spells CASRPRVTHEKLFF. The CDR3 nucleotides read TGTGCCAGTAGGCCCCGGGTCACACACGAAAAACTGTTTTTT.

This sequence joins TRBV4-1 and TRBJ2-3; TRBD2 matches 8 bases. V dropped 2 bases and J dropped 6; count of bases not matched to a gene: 10. The germline V gene encodes CDR1 MGHRA and CDR2 YSYEKL. The CDR3 is 16 residues long. The CDR3 nucleotides are TGCGCCAGCAGCCAATGGGGAAGCGGGGGTGGGGATACGCAGTATTTT. Its protein is CASSQWGSGGGDTQYF.

This chain links TRBV5-1 with TRBJ2-5, with TRBD2 matching over 8 bases. J lost 4 bases, V lost 3 bases, and 8 bases had no gene match. The CDR3 extends over 15 amino acids. Germline CDR1 and CDR2: SGHRS and YFSETQ. The CDR3 loop is CASSWGSGSGETQYF. The DNA for the CDR3 is TGCGCCAGCAGCTGGGGGAGCGGGAGTGGAGAGACCCAGTACTTC.

J is TRBJ2-1 and V is TRBV4-1; 11 bases agree with TRBD2. Per the germline V gene, CDR1 is MGHRA and CDR2 is YSYEKL. V gave up 4 bases and J gave up 4 bases; unmatched junction bases: 3. CDR3 length: 15 residues. The CDR3 loop is CASSLSGGGYNEQFF. The CDR3, as DNA: TGCGCCAGCAGCCTTAGCGGGGGGGGATACAATGAGCAGTTCTTC.

This chain joins TRBV7-9 and TRBJ2-3; weak D call: TRBD1 (5 bases). Trimming pared 0 bases from V and 2 bases from J, leaving 6 bases between. Germline V CDR1 and CDR2: SEHNR, FQNEAQ (reference sequence). CDR3 size: 14 residues. The CDR3 loop is CASSLAGATDTQYF. CDR3 in DNA: TGTGCCAGCAGCTTAGCTGGGGCCACAGATACGCAGTATTTT.

This chain uses TRBV5-1 with TRBJ2-2; 10 bases map to TRBD2. J lost 4 bases, V lost 2 bases, and 2 bases had no gene match. CDR1 and CDR2 (germline): SGHRS, YFSETQ. CDR3 length: 15 residues. The CDR3 here is CASSFVAGGTGELFF. The CDR3 DNA reads TGCGCCAGCAGCTTTGTAGCGGGGGGCACCGGGGAGCTGTTTTTT.

The V and J genes are TRBV10-2 and TRBJ1-6; D remains unclear. Germline CDR1 WSHSY, CDR2 SAAADI. CDR3 length: 15 amino acids. V was trimmed by 5 bases and J by 0 bases, leaving 8 bases between them. The CDR3 DNA reads TGCGCCAGCAGTCGGGAGAGCTCCTATAATTCACCCCTCCACTTT. Protein sequence: CASSRESSYNSPLHF.

This sequence joins TRBV5-1 and TRBJ1-3, with 7 bases fitting TRBD1. Trimming removed 2 bases from V and 4 bases from J; junction bases left unmatched: 6. The CDR3 loop spans 15 amino acids. Germline V gene sequence: CDR1 SGHRS, CDR2 YFSETQ. The CDR3 DNA sequence: TGCGCCAGCAGCTTTGAGGGGGCGCGGGGAAACACCATATATTTT. Amino acid sequence: CASSFEGARGNTIYF. The full variable domain, with the rest looked up from reference TRBV5-1 and TRBJ1-3, is KAGVTQTPRYLIKTRGQQVTLSCSPISGHRSVSWYQQTPGQGLQFLFEYFSETQRNKGNFPGRFSGRQFSNSRSEMNVSTLELGDSALYLCASSFEGARGNTIYFGEGSWLTVV.

This rearrangement joins TRBV7-8 to TRBJ1-6; 8 nucleotides match TRBD1. The V and J ends lost 5 bases and 6 bases, in that order; junction bases with no gene match: 6. The germline CDR1 and CDR2 sequences are SGHVS and FQNEAQ. The CDR3 runs to 15 residues. CDR3 loop: CASSGRGRGNSPLHF. The CDR3 DNA reads TGTGCCAGCAGCGGCAGGGGGCGCGGTAATTCACCCCTCCACTTT.

V usage is TRBV7-6 and J usage is TRBJ2-2, with 9 bases lining up with TRBD2. Trimming removed 4 bases from V and 4 bases from J; junction bases left unmatched: 7. Germline V lookup: CDR1 SGHVS, CDR2 FNYEAQ. The CDR3 sequence is 16 residues long. The CDR3 sequence is CASSSGLAPGTGELFF. The CDR3 DNA sequence: TGTGCCAGCAGCTCGGGACTAGCCCCGGGCACCGGGGAGCTGTTTTTT.

The table lists this clone with a few counts. V gene TRBV5-6 combines with J gene TRBJ1-3; maybe TRBD1 (5 bases). The CDR3 covers 14 residues. Trimming shortened V by 2 bases and J by 5 bases, and 11 bases separated the two germline ends. CDR1 and CDR2 from the germline V gene are SGHDT and YYEEEE. CDR3 region: CASSLGAKRNTIYF. As DNA, the CDR3 is TGTGCCAGCAGCTTAGGGGCGAAAAGAAACACCATATATTTT.

The chain combines TRBV6-5 with TRBJ1-6; 7 nucleotides line up with TRBD1. J lost 9 bases, V lost 4 bases, and 12 bases had no gene match. The CDR3 totals 16 residues. Germline CDR1 reads MNHEY; CDR2 reads SVGAGI. The CDR3 is CASSLIPGTVASPLHF. The CDR3 DNA sequence: TGTGCCAGCAGTTTAATTCCCGGGACAGTTGCTTCACCCCTCCACTTT.

The gene calls are TRBV19 and TRBJ2-3; 14 nucleotides align to TRBD2. Trimming cost V 3 bases and J 2 bases; bases outside gene matches: 4. CDR1 and CDR2 from the germline V gene are LNHDA and SQIVND (reference sequence). The CDR3 contains 17 residues. The CDR3 sequence: CASSIRTSGRNTDTQYF. The CDR3 DNA is TGTGCCAGTAGTATCCGGACTAGCGGGAGGAACACAGATACGCAGTATTTT.

The chain combines TRBV5-1 with TRBJ2-4; TRBD2 is a possible D gene (7 bases). Looked up from germline, CDR1 is SGHRS and CDR2 is YFSETQ. Trimming removed 3 bases from V and 1 base from J, with 17 bases in between. CDR3 length equals 17 residues. In DNA form, the CDR3 reads TGCGCCAGCAGCTGGGGCTGGGGGGGCGATGCCAAAAACATTCAGTACTTC. Its protein is CASSWGWGGDAKNIQYF.

The rearrangement links TRBV28 to TRBJ2-5; TRBD2 agrees at 10 bases. V dropped 3 bases and J dropped 5; count of bases not matched to a gene: 12. Germline V gene sequence: CDR1 MDHEN, CDR2 SYDVKM. This CDR3 is 17 amino acids long. The CDR3 nucleotides read TGTGCCAGCAGTTTGGGGTTGGCTAGCGGGGGTGGGGAGACCCAGTACTTC. Amino acid sequence: CASSLGLASGGGETQYF.

This chain connects TRBV6-5 to TRBJ1-5, with 7 nucleotides matching TRBD1. The CDR3 has 15 residues. The germline gives CDR1 MNHEY, CDR2 SVGAGI. The ends lost 6 bases at V and 0 bases at J; junction bases unmatched: 5. The CDR3: CASRSTGRSNQPQHF. The CDR3 region has the DNA TGTGCCAGCAGATCGACAGGGCGTAGCAATCAGCCCCAGCATTTT.

The chain combines TRBV6-4 with TRBJ2-6, with TRBD1 matching over 8 bases. The length of the CDR3 is 16 residues. The germline gives CDR1 MRHNA, CDR2 SNTAGT. V shed 0 bases, J shed 2 bases, and the junction held 0 bases outside the gene matches. The CDR3 DNA reads as TGTGCCAGCAGTGACTCGACAGGGGCTGGGGCCAACGTCCTGACTTTC. As protein: CASSDSTGAGANVLTF.

The table lists this clone with a few counts. The genes are TRBV27 and TRBJ2-7; unclear D gene. Germline V gives CDR1 MNHEY, CDR2 SMNVEV (reference sequence). The length of the CDR3 is 16 residues. V was trimmed by 0 bases and J by 5 bases, leaving 17 bases between them. The CDR3: CASSLSSSTVFHEQYF. CDR3 bases: TGTGCCAGCAGTTTATCGAGTAGCACCGTCTTTCACGAGCAGTACTTC.

This clone showed up just once. This chain joins TRBV2 and TRBJ1-4; D call uncertain. The V end was cut by 8 bases, the J end by 5 bases, with 12 bases between. From germline, CDR1 is SNHLY and CDR2 FYNNEI. This CDR3 region has 13 residues. CDR3 in DNA: TGTGCCAGCCAATCGTACATCAATGAAAAACTGTTTTTT. The encoded protein is CASQSYINEKLFF.